One and the same sample provided the 10 T cell receptor beta chains below, sequenced in a study of a mutant IDH1 vaccine in newly diagnosed glioma. Assay used: immunoSEQ multiplex PCR; TCRdb lists only in-frame clones, some missing. The table has some 59,000 clones, 89% seen once; the top ten hold under 2%. Time point here: week 11, during vaccination. Every single dose of the vaccine, 300 ug of mutant IDH1 20-mer peptide, came with topical imiquimod. For these TCRs, the target antigens are not known. The sequencing here drew on PBMCs, taken from a glioma patient whose treatment included an IDH1 peptide vaccine. The receptor set was obtained from a man aged 40-49 years with glioma.

The chain uses TRBV11-1 and TRBJ2-5, with D perhaps being TRBD1 or TRBD2 (5 bases each). The ends were cut back, 1 base at V and 0 bases at J, with 21 bases in the middle. The CDR3 has 19 amino acids. Per germline, CDR1 SGHAT and CDR2 FQDESV (reference sequence). In nucleotides, the CDR3 is TGTGCCAGCAGCTTAGGTTTCAAGGGGACCCTAGCCGACCAAGAGACCCAGTACTTC. Translating gives CASSLGFKGTLADQETQYF.

The sample holds one count of this clone. The chain carries TRBV27 and TRBJ1-2, with 7 bases matching TRBD1. The CDR3 loop spans 16 amino acids. V was pared by 5 bases and J by 2 bases, with 11 bases of the junction left unmatched. CDR1 is MNHEY and CDR2 is SMNVEV in the germline V gene (reference sequence). In DNA form, the CDR3 reads TGTGCCAGCAGTCCCGGGACAGAAGGGGAGAACTATGGCTACACCTTC. This sequence encodes CASSPGTEGENYGYTF.

The chain uses TRBV27 and TRBJ2-7; 8 nucleotides agree with TRBD1. The CDR3 covers 13 residues. V gave up 6 bases and J gave up 3 bases; unmatched junction bases: 4. The germline gives CDR1 MNHEY, CDR2 SMNVEV (reference sequence). CDR3 nucleotide sequence: TGTGCCAGCAGACGTACAGGGGGCTACGAGCAGTACTTC. Its translation: CASRRTGGYEQYF.

The chain recombines TRBV7-2 with TRBJ1-5; no clear D gene. Germline-derived CDR1 and CDR2 are SGHTA and FQGNSA. CDR3 size: 14 residues. Between the trimmed V and J ends, which lost 5 bases and 1 base, there was a span of 9 bases. CDR3 DNA sequence: TGTGCCAGCAGCCCTCCCGGGAGCAATCAGCCCCAGCATTTT. Protein sequence: CASSPPGSNQPQHF.

The chain carries TRBV6-5 and TRBJ1-5; D is uncertain. Trimming stripped 6 bases from V and 2 bases from J, with 14 bases between. Germline V gene lookup returns CDR1 MNHEY and CDR2 SVGAGI. This CDR3 has 15 amino acids. The DNA of the CDR3 is TGTGCCAGCAGGAGGTCTCGGGGAGGCAATCAGCCCCAGCATTTT. Translating it yields CASRRSRGGNQPQHF.

This clone was picked up one time. This chain links TRBV19 with TRBJ1-1; 8 bases align to TRBD1. Germline CDR1 is LNHDA and CDR2 is SQIVND (reference sequence). After removal of 1 base from V and 5 bases from J, the junction contained 3 bases not matched to a gene. There are 14 residues in the CDR3. The CDR3 region has the DNA TGTGCCAGTAGTATAGGGACAGGGTCAACTGAAGCTTTCTTT. Translation: CASSIGTGSTEAFF.

This chain links TRBV4-2 with TRBJ2-3; D remains ambiguous. The germline gives CDR1 LGHNA, CDR2 YNFKEQ. Trimming stripped 2 bases from V and 4 bases from J, with 13 bases between. CDR3 length equals 15 residues. CDR3 in DNA: TGTGCCAGCAGCCAACAACAGATAGGTCCAGATACGCAGTATTTT. This encodes CASSQQQIGPDTQYF.

The chain is built from TRBV7-9 and TRBJ2-2; D possibly corresponds to TRBD2 (6 bases). Germline CDR1 SEHNR, CDR2 FQNEAQ (reference sequence). With 2 bases removed from V and 0 bases from J, the gap between germline ends came to 10 bases. This CDR3 has 16 amino acids. CDR3 loop: CASSLPRGANTGELFF. CDR3 DNA: TGTGCCAGCAGCTTACCGCGGGGAGCGAACACCGGGGAGCTGTTTTTT.

V gene TRBV25-1 combines with J gene TRBJ1-2; possibly TRBD1 for D (5 bases). Germline V gene data show CDR1 as MGHDK and CDR2 as SYGVNS. The CDR3 is 15 amino acids. The V end lost 3 bases, the J end lost 5 bases, and 16 bases lay between the germline ends. CDR3 nucleotides: TGTGCCAGCAGTGAGCGCGCGGGGGTGCATTATGGCTACACCTTC. Translation gives CASSERAGVHYGYTF.

The CDR3 DNA reads TGTGCCATCAGTGAAAGCGGGGGGGCTTACAATGAGCAGTTCTTC. Translated: CAISESGGAYNEQFF. The rearrangement joins TRBV10-3 to TRBJ2-1, with 10 bases matching TRBD2. Germline V gene data show CDR1 as ENHRY and CDR2 as SYGVKD. The CDR3 has 15 residues. With 3 bases clipped from V and 4 bases from J, the junction kept 3 bases outside the gene matches.